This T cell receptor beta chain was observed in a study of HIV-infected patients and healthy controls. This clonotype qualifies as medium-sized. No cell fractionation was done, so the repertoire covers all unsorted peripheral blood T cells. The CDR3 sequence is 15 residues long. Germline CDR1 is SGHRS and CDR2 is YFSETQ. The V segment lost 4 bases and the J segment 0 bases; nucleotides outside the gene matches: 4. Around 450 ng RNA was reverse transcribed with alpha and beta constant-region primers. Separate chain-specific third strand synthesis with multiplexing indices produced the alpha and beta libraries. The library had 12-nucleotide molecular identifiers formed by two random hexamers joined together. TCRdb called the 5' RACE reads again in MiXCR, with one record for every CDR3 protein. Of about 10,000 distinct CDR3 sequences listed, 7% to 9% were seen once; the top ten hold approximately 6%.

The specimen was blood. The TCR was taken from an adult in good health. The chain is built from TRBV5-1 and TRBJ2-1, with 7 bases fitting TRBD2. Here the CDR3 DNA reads TGCGCCAGCAGCACGGTAGCGGGCTCCTACAATGAGCAGTTCTTC. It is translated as CASSTVAGSYNEQFF. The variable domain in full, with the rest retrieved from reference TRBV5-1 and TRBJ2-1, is KAGVTQTPRYLIKTRGQQVTLSCSPISGHRSVSWYQQTPGQGLQFLFEYFSETQRNKGNFPGRFSGRQFSNSRSEMNVSTLELGDSALYLCASSTVAGSYNEQFFGPGTRLTVL.